This T cell receptor beta chain was identified in a study of cytomegalovirus exposure and HLA in healthy donors. Overall study results and limits: Later analysis identified around 15,000 TCR beta sequences associated with HLA alleles, using a false discovery rate threshold of 0.05. Being productive about 90% or about 30% of the time was typical of most TCR beta V segments in an earlier analysis. As immune exposure information, only CMV serostatus was available.

Trimming left V 3 bases short and J 4 bases short, with 10 bases between. In germline, CDR1 is MGHDK, CDR2 SYGVNS. The CDR3 has 14 residues. PCR was performed using 60 Vbeta and 13 Jbeta primers. Using immunoSEQ multiplex PCR, the repertoire was profiled, and TCRdb retains in-frame clones only, with some absent. The sample shows about 140,000 clones, 75% to 90% of them seen only once. As concerns this clone: The antigen is undetermined.

The chain uses TRBV25-1 and TRBJ1-5; possible D gene TRBD1, 5 bases. The sequence was collected from a female donor in good health and CMV-seronegative. The specimen was PBMCs. CDR3 in DNA: TGTGCCAGCAGTGAGACAGCCTTAAATCAGCCCCAGCATTTT. This sequence encodes CASSETALNQPQHF.